This TCR beta chain was recovered during a study of shared clonotypes between healthy human individuals. The CDR3 has 13 amino acids. The germline V gene encodes CDR1 SQVTM and CDR2 ANQGSEA. Between the trimmed V and J ends, which lost 5 bases and 1 base, there was a span of 11 bases. Remarks on this clone: Its antigen is undetermined.

Some clones are missing from TCRdb's copy, which holds only in-frame ones; the method was immunoSEQ multiplex PCR. This table holds millions of clones, approximately 95% found once. Whole-study findings and limits: Researchers sampled only blood; tissue repertoires likely differ. Rarefaction revealed incomplete sorted-subset sequencing despite large depth.

Sequencing was done on a sample of naive CD4+ T cells sorted from blood. The subset is: CD45RA+ positively selected. V usage is TRBV29-1 and J usage is TRBJ2-5, with D possibly called TRBD1 or TRBD2 (6 bases each). The sequence was collected from a young man in good health. The CDR3 bases are TGCAGCGTTCGAGGGGGGACCCAAGAGACCCAGTACTTC. It codes for CSVRGGTQETQYF.